The rows below give T cell receptor beta chains drawn from one sample of a study of T cell responses to AZD1222 COVID-19 vaccine. Sequencing was performed with immunoSEQ multiplex PCR; in TCRdb, only in-frame clones are kept and a portion is missing. The sample comprises 110,000 to 150,000 clones, roughly nine tenths of which are singletons, and roughly 1.7% rests with the top ten. The sample here was peripheral blood, taken on day 0 of AZD1222 vaccination. The receptors stem from an adult in good health. Each CDR3 is given with its conserved first and last residue. The D gene is left open where the match is weak. Clone size is given for some rows only: seen once, a few or many times, or a class if the clone is expanded.

j_call	v_call	d_call	cdr3_length	clone_size	cdr3_aa	cdr3_nt
TRBJ2-1	TRBV5-4	TRBD1	13	once	CASRPGTGGEQFF	TGTGCCAGCAGACCCGGGACAGGTGGTGAGCAGTTCTTC
TRBJ2-7	TRBV9	-	14	-	CASRSAKSSYEQYF	TGTGCCAGCAGATCTGCTAAGAGCTCCTACGAGCAGTACTTC
TRBJ2-5	TRBV7-2	TRBD2	17	-	CASSPRLAGAFRETQYF	TGTGCCAGCAGCCCGCGACTAGCGGGAGCTTTTAGGGAGACCCAGTACTTC
TRBJ1-2	TRBV7-9	TRBD1	15	-	CASRDRGGDNYGYTF	TGTGCCAGCCGGGACAGGGGAGGAGATAACTATGGCTACACCTTC
TRBJ1-2	TRBV7-9	TRBD1	15	-	CASSSGTAGRLGYTF	TGTGCCAGCAGCTCCGGGACAGCCGGGAGGCTTGGCTACACCTTC
TRBJ2-2	TRBV18	TRBD2	17	-	CASSPSSGSDGTGELFF	TGTGCCAGCTCACCAAGTAGCGGGAGCGATGGCACCGGGGAGCTGTTTTTT
TRBJ1-6	TRBV6-1	-	14	-	CASSEVGMGSPLHF	TGTGCCAGCAGTGAAGTGGGTATGGGTTCACCCCTCCACTTT
TRBJ2-5	TRBV19	TRBD1	13	-	CATSRGQGGTQYF	TGTGCCACCTCTAGGGGGCAAGGGGGGACCCAGTACTTC
TRBJ2-2	TRBV5-1	-	14	-	CASQLTSGTGELFF	TGCGCCAGCCAACTGACATCCGGCACCGGGGAGCTGTTTTTT
TRBJ1-3	TRBV28	TRBD1	15	-	CASSFGDREINTIYF	TGTGCCAGCAGTTTTGGTGACAGGGAGATTAACACCATATATTTT
TRBJ1-1	TRBV27	-	11	-	CASWGNTEAFF	TGTGCCAGCTGGGGGAACACTGAAGCTTTCTTT
TRBJ1-1	TRBV5-1	-	15	-	CASSLGTGRHTEAFF	TGCGCCAGCAGCTTGGGTACAGGCAGGCACACTGAAGCTTTCTTT
TRBJ2-6	TRBV19	-	14	-	CASRVGSGANVLTF	TGTGCCAGTCGAGTTGGCTCTGGGGCCAACGTCCTGACTTTC
TRBJ2-5	TRBV7-9	TRBD2	17	once	CASSSGFAGGPVETQYF	TGTGCCAGCAGCTCCGGCTTTGCGGGAGGGCCTGTTGAGACCCAGTACTTC
TRBJ2-1	TRBV5-4	-	15	-	CASSHRDQPYNEQFF	TGTGCCAGCAGCCACCGGGACCAGCCCTACAATGAGCAGTTCTTC
TRBJ2-2	TRBV6-5	TRBD1	15	-	CASSYTDRGPGELFF	TGTGCCAGCAGTTACACGGACAGGGGACCCGGGGAGCTGTTTTTT
TRBJ1-1	TRBV4-1	-	15	-	CASSQESVVNTEAFF	TGCGCCAGCAGCCAAGAATCGGTAGTGAACACTGAAGCTTTCTTT
TRBJ1-2	TRBV19	TRBD1	13	-	CASIPTGSGGYTF	TGTGCCAGTATACCGACAGGGTCTGGGGGCTACACCTTC
TRBJ2-1	TRBV3-1/TRBV3-2	-	14	once	CASSQESTLIGQFF	TGTGCCAGCAGCCAAGAAAGTACCCTAATTGGACAGTTCTTC
TRBJ2-1	TRBV10-3	-	13	-	CAIRKGLYNEQFF	TGTGCCATCAGAAAGGGCCTCTACAATGAGCAGTTCTTC
TRBJ1-2	TRBV7-9	TRBD1	13	-	CASRQGGPYGYTF	TGTGCCAGCAGGCAGGGGGGACCCTATGGCTACACCTTC
TRBJ2-2	TRBV6-5	-	13	once	CASSMGRLGELFF	TGTGCCAGCAGCATGGGACGCCTCGGGGAGCTGTTTTTT
TRBJ1-3	TRBV7-9	-	13	-	CASSLQGENTIYF	TGTGCCAGCAGCTTACAGGGAGAAAACACCATATATTTT
TRBJ2-3	TRBV19	-	19	-	CASRARIGTRLGNTDTQYF	TGTGCCAGTAGGGCGCGGATCGGGACCAGACTAGGCAACACAGATACGCAGTATTTT
TRBJ1-2	TRBV6-5	-	13	once	CASSPVGSRGYTF	TGTGCCAGCAGTCCAGTGGGGAGCCGTGGCTACACCTTC
TRBJ2-7	TRBV19	TRBD2	15	once	CASSVSGSTSYEQYF	TGTGCCAGTAGTGTTAGCGGGAGTACCTCCTACGAGCAGTACTTC
TRBJ1-6	TRBV11-2	-	16	-	CASSRGQGVKNSPLHF	TGTGCCAGCAGTAGGGGACAAGGTGTAAAAAATTCACCCCTCCACTTT
TRBJ2-7	TRBV5-4	-	13	-	CASSLGLTYEQYF	TGTGCCAGCAGCCTGGGACTGACCTACGAGCAGTACTTC
TRBJ1-1	TRBV5-1	TRBD1	14	-	CASSRGQLNTEAFF	TGCGCCAGCAGCAGGGGACAGTTGAACACTGAAGCTTTCTTT
TRBJ2-6	TRBV19	TRBD2	19	-	CASTPWAGGLSSGANVLTF	TGTGCCAGTACCCCCTGGGCGGGGGGCCTTAGCTCTGGGGCCAACGTCCTGACTTTC
TRBJ1-2	TRBV13	-	16	-	CASSLGPGPMIYGYTF	TGTGCCAGCAGCTTAGGACCGGGACCAATGATCTATGGCTACACCTTC
TRBJ2-3	TRBV7-3	-	13	-	CASSLGGQDTQYF	TGTGCCAGCAGCTTGGGGGGCCAAGATACGCAGTATTTT
TRBJ2-2	TRBV7-9	-	14	-	CASNENGGTGELFF	TGTGCCAGCAACGAAAATGGGGGGACCGGGGAGCTGTTTTTT
TRBJ2-1	TRBV7-8	-	15	-	CASSLEGVRYNEQFF	TGTGCCAGCAGCTTAGAGGGAGTGAGATACAATGAGCAGTTCTTC
TRBJ2-5	TRBV25-1	-	13	-	CASSSGPQETQYF	TGTGCCAGCAGTTCCGGGCCCCAAGAGACCCAGTACTTC
TRBJ1-5	TRBV28	-	16	-	CASSLTPAYSNQPQHF	TGTGCCAGCAGTTTAACGCCAGCTTATAGCAATCAGCCCCAGCATTTT
TRBJ1-3	TRBV5-4	-	17	-	CASSFPHGDSSGNTIYF	TGTGCCAGCAGCTTCCCACACGGAGACAGCTCTGGAAACACCATATATTTT
TRBJ1-1	TRBV25-1	TRBD1	14	-	CASRGQGWDTEAFF	TGTGCCAGCAGGGGACAGGGTTGGGACACTGAAGCTTTCTTT
TRBJ1-1	TRBV4-1	-	15	-	CASSQFALMNTEAFF	TGCGCCAGCAGCCAATTTGCGCTCATGAACACTGAAGCTTTCTTT
TRBJ2-7	TRBV5-5	-	15	-	CASSFDYKLAYEQYF	TGTGCCAGCAGCTTCGACTACAAACTAGCCTACGAGCAGTACTTC
TRBJ1-1	TRBV28	TRBD1	15	-	CASSERTGDFTEAFF	TGTGCCAGCAGTGAGAGAACAGGGGATTTCACTGAAGCTTTCTTT